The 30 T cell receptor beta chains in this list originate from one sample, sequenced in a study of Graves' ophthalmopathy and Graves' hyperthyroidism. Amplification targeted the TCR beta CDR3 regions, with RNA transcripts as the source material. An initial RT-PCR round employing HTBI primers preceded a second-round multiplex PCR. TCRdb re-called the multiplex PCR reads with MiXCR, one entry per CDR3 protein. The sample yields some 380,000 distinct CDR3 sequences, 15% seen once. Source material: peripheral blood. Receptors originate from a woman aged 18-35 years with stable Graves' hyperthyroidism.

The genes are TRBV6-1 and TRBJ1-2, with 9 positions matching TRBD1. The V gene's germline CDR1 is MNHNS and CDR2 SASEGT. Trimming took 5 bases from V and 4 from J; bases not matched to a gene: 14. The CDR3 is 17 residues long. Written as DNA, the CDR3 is TGTGCCAGCAGTCCGGAGGCCGACGGGACAGGGTTCTATGGCTACACCTTC. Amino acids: CASSPEADGTGFYGYTF.

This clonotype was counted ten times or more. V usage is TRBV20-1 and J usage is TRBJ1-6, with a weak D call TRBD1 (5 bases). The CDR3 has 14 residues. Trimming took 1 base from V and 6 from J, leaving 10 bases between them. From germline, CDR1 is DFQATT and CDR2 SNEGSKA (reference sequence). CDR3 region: CSARVGRGNSPLHF. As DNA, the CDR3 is TGCAGTGCTAGAGTGGGTAGGGGTAATTCACCCCTCCACTTT.

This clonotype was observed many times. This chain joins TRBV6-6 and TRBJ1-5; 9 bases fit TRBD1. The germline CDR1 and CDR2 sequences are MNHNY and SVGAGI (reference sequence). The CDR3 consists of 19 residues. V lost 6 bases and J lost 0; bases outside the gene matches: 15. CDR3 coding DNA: TGTGCCAGCAGCGCTTCGGGGACAGGGACAGTGGATAGCAATCAGCCCCAGCATTTT. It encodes CASSASGTGTVDSNQPQHF.

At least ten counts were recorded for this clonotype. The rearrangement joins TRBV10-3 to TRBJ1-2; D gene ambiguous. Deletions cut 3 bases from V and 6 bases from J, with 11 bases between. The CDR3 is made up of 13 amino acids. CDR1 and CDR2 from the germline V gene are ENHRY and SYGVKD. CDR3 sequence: CAISDEGFNGYTF. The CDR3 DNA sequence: TGTGCCATCAGTGATGAAGGGTTCAATGGCTACACCTTC.

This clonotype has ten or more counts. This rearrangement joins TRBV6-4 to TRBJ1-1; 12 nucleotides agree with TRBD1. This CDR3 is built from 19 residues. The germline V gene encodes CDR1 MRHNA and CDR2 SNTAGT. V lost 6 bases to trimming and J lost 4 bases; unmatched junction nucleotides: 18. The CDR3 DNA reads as TGTGCCAGCAGAACGACCTATAAACCGGGACAGGGGGCGGGCACTGAAGCTTTCTTT. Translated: CASRTTYKPGQGAGTEAFF.

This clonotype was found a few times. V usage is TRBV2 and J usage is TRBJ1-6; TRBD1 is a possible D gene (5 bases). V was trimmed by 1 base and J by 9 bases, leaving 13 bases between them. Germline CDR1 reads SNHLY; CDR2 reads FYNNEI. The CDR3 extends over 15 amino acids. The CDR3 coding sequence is TGTGCCAGCAGTGAAGAGAGGGGCCAGGGTTCACCCCTCCACTTT. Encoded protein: CASSEERGQGSPLHF.

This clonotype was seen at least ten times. Here the CDR3 DNA reads TGTGCCAGCAGTTTAAGGATTGGACAGTTCAATGGCTACACCTTC. It translates to CASSLRIGQFNGYTF. V is TRBV12-3 or TRBV12-4 and J is TRBJ1-2, with D perhaps TRBD1 (6 bases). The CDR3 runs 15 residues. Trimming stripped 2 bases from V and 6 bases from J, with 16 bases between.

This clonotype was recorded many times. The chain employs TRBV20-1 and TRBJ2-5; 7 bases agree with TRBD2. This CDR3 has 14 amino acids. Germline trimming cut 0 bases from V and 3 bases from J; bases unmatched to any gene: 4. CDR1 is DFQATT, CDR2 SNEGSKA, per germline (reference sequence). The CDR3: CSARDGAGEETQYF. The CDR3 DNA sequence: TGCAGTGCTAGAGATGGGGCGGGGGAAGAGACCCAGTACTTC.

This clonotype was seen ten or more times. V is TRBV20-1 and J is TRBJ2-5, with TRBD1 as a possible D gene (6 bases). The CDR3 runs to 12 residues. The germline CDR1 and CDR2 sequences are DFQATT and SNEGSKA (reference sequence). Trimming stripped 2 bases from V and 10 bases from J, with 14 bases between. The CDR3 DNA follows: TGCAGTGCTAGATCGTCTGGGGGCCTCCAGTACTTC. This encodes CSARSSGGLQYF.

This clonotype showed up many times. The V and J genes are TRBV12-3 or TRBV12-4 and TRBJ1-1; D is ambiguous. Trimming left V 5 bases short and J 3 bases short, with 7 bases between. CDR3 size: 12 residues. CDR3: CASSQGYTEAFF. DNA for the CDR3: TGTGCCAGCAGTCAAGGTTACACTGAAGCTTTCTTT.

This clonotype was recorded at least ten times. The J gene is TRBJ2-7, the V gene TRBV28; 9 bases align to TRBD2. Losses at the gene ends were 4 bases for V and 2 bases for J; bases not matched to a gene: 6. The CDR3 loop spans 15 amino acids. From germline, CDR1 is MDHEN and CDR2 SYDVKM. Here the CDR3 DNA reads TGTGCCAGCAGTTCGCCTAGCGGGGCAGCCTACGAGCAGTACTTC. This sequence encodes CASSSPSGAAYEQYF.

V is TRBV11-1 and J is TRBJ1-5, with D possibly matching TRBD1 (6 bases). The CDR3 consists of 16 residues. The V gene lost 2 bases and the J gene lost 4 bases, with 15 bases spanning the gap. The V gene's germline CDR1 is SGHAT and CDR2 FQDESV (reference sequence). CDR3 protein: CASSLFMGHPNQPQHF. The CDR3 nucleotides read TGTGCCAGCAGCTTATTTATGGGACACCCGAATCAGCCCCAGCATTTT. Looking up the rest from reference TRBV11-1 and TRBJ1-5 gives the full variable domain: EAEVAQSPRYKITEKSQAVAFWCDPISGHATLYWYRQILGQGPELLVQFQDESVVDDSQLPKDRFSAERLKGVDSTLKIQPAELGDSAMYLCASSLFMGHPNQPQHFGDGTRLSIL.

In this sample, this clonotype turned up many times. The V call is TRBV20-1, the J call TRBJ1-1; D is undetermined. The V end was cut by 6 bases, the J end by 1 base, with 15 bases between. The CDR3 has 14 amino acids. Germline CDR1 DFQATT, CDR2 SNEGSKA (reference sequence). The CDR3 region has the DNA TGCAGTGCCGAGGAGACCCGCCCGAACACTGAAGCTTTCTTT. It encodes CSAEETRPNTEAFF.

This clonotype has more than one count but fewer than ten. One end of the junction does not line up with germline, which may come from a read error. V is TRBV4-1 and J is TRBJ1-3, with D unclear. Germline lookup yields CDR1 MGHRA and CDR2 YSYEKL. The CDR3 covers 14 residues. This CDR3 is CASNQVPGGNTIYF. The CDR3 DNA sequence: TGCGCCAGCAACCAAGTGCCGGGGGGAAACACCATATATTTT.

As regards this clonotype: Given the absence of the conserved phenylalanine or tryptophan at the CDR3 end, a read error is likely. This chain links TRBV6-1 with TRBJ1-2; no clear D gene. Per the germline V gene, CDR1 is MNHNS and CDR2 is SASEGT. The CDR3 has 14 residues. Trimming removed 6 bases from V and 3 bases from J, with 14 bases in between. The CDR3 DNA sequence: TGTGCCAGCAGGGCTCTCGACAAAGACTATGGCTACACCTAC. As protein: CASRALDKDYGYTY.

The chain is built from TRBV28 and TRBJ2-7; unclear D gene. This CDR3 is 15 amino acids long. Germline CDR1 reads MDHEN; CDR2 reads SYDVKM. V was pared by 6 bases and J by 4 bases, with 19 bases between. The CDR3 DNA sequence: TGTGCCAGCAGACACCCCGCCCGCTGGGCATACGAGCAGTACTTC. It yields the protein CASRHPARWAYEQYF. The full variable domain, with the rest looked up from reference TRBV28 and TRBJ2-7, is DVKVTQSSRYLVKRTGEKVFLECVQDMDHENMFWYRQDPGLGLRLIYFSYDVKMKEKGDIPEGYSVSREKKERFSLILESASTNQTSMYLCASRHPARWAYEQYFGPGTRLTVT.

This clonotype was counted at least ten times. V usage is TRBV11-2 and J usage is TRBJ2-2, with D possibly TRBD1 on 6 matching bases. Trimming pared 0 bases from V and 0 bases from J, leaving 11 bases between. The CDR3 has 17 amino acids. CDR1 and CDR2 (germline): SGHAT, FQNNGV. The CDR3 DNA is TGTGCCAGCAGCTTAGATGGGACATTCGCGAACACCGGGGAGCTGTTTTTT. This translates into CASSLDGTFANTGELFF. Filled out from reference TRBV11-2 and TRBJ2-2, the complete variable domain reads EAGVAQSPRYKIIEKRQSVAFWCNPISGHATLYWYQQILGQGPKLLIQFQNNGVVDDSQLPKDRFSAERLKGVDSTLKIQPAKLEDSAVYLCASSLDGTFANTGELFFGEGSRLTVL.

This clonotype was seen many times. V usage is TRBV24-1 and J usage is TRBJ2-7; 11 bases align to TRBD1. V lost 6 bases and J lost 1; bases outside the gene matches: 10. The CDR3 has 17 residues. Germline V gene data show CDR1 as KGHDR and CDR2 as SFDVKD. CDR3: CATSFWTGGRKSYEQYF. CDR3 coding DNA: TGTGCCACCAGTTTTTGGACAGGGGGCCGCAAGTCCTACGAGCAGTACTTC.

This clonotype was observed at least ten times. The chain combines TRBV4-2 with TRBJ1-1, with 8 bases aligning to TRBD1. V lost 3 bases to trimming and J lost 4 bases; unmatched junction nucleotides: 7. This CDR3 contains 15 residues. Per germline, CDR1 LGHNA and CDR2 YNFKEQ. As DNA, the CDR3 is TGTGCCAGCAGCCATAAGAGACAGGGGCTCACTGAAGCTTTCTTT. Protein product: CASSHKRQGLTEAFF.

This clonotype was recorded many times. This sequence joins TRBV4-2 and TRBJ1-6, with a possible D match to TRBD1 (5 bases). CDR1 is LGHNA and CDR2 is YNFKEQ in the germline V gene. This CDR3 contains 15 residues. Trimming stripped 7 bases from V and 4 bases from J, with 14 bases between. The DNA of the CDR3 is TGTGCCAGCACTAAAGACCGACAGTATAATTCACCCCTCCACTTT. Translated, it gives CASTKDRQYNSPLHF.

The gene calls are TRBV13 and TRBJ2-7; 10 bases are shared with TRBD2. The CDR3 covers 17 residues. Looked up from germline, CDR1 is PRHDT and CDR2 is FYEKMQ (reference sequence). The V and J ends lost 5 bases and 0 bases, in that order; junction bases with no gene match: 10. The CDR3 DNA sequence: TGTGCCAGCAGCGCATGGGGACTAGCGACACCCTCCTACGAGCAGTACTTC. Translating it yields CASSAWGLATPSYEQYF. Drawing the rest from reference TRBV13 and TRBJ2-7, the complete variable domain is AAGVIQSPRHLIKEKRETATLKCYPIPRHDTVYWYQQGPGQDPQFLISFYEKMQSDKGSIPDRFSAQQFSDYHSELNMSSLELGDSALYFCASSAWGLATPSYEQYFGPGTRLTVT.

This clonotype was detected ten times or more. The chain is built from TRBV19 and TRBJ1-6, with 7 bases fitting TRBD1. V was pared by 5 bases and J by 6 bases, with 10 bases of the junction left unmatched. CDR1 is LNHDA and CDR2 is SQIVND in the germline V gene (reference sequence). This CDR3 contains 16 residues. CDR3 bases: TGTGCCAGTAGTCTCCTTACAGGGGCTCCTAATTCACCCCTCCACTTT. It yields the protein CASSLLTGAPNSPLHF.

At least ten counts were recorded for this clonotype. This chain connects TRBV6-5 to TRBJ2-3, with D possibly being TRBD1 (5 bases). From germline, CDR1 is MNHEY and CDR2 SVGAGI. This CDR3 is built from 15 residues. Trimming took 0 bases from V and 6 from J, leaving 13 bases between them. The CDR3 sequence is CASSYSIQAGDTQYF. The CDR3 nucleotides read TGTGCCAGCAGTTACTCGATACAGGCCGGGGATACGCAGTATTTT.

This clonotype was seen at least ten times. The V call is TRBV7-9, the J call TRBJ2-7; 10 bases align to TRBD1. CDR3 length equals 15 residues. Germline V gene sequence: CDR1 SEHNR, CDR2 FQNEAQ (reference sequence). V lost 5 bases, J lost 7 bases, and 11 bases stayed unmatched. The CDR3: CASSGRDRGLGEQYF. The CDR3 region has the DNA TGTGCCAGCAGCGGTAGGGACAGGGGATTGGGTGAGCAGTACTTC.

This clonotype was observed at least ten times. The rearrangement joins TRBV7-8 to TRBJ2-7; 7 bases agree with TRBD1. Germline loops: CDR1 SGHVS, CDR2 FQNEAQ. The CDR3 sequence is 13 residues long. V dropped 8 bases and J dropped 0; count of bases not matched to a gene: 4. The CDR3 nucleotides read TGTGCCAGCGGGGACAGTTTCTCCTACGAGCAGTACTTC. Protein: CASGDSFSYEQYF.

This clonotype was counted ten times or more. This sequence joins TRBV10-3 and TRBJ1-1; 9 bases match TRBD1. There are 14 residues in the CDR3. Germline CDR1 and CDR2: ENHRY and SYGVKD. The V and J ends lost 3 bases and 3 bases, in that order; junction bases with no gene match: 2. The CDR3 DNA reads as TGTGCCATCAGTGAACAGGGGGCCGACACTGAAGCTTTCTTT. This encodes CAISEQGADTEAFF.

The CDR3 nucleotides are TGCAGTGCTAGTTTCGGGGGGACGTCCCTCAATTCACCCCTCCACTTT. The encoded protein is CSASFGGTSLNSPLHF. V usage is TRBV20-1 and J usage is TRBJ1-6, with D perhaps matching TRBD1 (5 bases). The CDR3 sequence is 16 residues long. Trimming shortened V by 3 bases and J by 7 bases, and 19 bases separated the two germline ends. CDR1 and CDR2 from the germline V gene are DFQATT and SNEGSKA (reference sequence).

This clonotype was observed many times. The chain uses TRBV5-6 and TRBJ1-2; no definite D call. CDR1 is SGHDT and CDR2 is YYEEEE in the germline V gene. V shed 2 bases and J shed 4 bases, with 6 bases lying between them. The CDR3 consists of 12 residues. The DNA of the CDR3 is TGTGCCAGCAGCTTTACGAGCTATGGCTACACCTTC. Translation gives CASSFTSYGYTF.

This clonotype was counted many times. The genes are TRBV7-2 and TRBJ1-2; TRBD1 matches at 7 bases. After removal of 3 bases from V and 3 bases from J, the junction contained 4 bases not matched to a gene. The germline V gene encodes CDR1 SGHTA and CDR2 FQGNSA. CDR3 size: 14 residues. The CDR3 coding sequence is TGTGCCAGCAGCTTCCAGAGGGGGCACTATGGCTACACCTTC. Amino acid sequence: CASSFQRGHYGYTF.

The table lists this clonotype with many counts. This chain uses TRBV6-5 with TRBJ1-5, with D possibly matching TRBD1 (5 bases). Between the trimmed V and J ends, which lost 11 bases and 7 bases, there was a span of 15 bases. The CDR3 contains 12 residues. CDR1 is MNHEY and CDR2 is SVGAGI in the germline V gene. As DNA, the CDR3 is TGTGCCTCTCAGGAGGGGAACCAGCCCCAGCATTTT. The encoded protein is CASQEGNQPQHF.